Reported below is one T cell receptor beta chain. The data were taken from a study of blood T cell repertoires in COVID-19. Study summary: Specimens from acute and convalescent COVID-19 originated in the United States, Italy and Spain. From T cells, B-cell-depleted T cells, or PBMCs came the material, which was cDNA or gDNA.

The V and J ends lost 0 bases and 2 bases respectively, with 6 bases between them. The germline V gene encodes CDR1 SGHDT and CDR2 YYEEEE. The CDR3 runs to 14 residues. The method was immunoSEQ multiplex PCR; TCRdb's version includes in-frame clones alone and lacks a portion of them. The sample shows about 18,000 clones, around nine tenths of them seen only once. Sequencing used peripheral blood. This chain joins TRBV5-6 and TRBJ2-1; D not resolved. This clonotype originated in a man in his forties with active COVID-19. CDR3 coding DNA: TGTGCCAGCAGCTTGGGTTTAACCTACAATGAGCAGTTCTTC. It specifies CASSLGLTYNEQFF.